The text below deals with one T cell receptor beta chain. The entry originates in a study of T cell changes during pregnancy in multiple sclerosis. The CDR3 contains 16 residues. V trimming: 0 bases; J trimming: 2 bases; junction bases outside the gene matches: 6. From germline, CDR1 is SGDLS and CDR2 YYNGEE. This table comes from immunoSEQ multiplex PCR, and its TCRdb copy is limited to in-frame clones, with some not included. Of about 110,000 clones listed, 85% to 95% were seen once; the top ten hold more than 0.65%. J is TRBJ2-7 and V is TRBV9, with 9 positions matching TRBD1. The starting material was peripheral blood, obtained in the third trimester of pregnancy. The TCR was taken from a female donor in good health, enrolled as a control in a pregnancy study. The CDR3 spells CASSVGRDRATYEQYF. The CDR3, as DNA: TGTGCCAGCAGCGTAGGACGGGACAGGGCCACCTACGAGCAGTACTTC.